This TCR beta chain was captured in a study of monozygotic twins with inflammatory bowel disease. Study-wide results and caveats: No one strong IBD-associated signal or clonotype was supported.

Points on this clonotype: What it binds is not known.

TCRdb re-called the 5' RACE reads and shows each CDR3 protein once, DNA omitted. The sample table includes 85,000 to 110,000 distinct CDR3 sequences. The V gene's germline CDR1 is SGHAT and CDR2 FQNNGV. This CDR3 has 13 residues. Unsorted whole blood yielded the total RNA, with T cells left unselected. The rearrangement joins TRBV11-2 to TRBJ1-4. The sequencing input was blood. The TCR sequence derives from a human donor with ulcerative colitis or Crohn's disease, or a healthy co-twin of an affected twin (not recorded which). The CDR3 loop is CASSPINWDGLFF.